The clone carrying this T cell receptor beta chain came up a few times. CDR3 length: 15 amino acids. Germline CDR1 and CDR2: LGHDT and YNNKEL (reference sequence). The V end was cut by 1 base, the J end by 2 bases, with 11 bases between. This sample is drawn from a study of blood T cell repertoires in COVID-19. Whole-study context: Acute-phase and convalescent COVID-19 samples originated in the United States, Italy and Spain. Sample material is recorded as cDNA or gDNA derived from T cells, B-cell-depleted T cells, or PBMCs.

Original processing methods: Amplified reference gene primers provided the basis for estimating nucleated cell counts. Clones were sequenced by immunoSEQ multiplex PCR, and TCRdb holds only the in-frame ones, with some missing. D and trimming come from the DNA, and the V and J calls and clone size come from that table. The table includes 90,000 to 120,000 clones, less than 90% detected once. The chain recombines TRBV3-1 (or the pseudogene TRBV3-2) with TRBJ1-2; perhaps TRBD1 as D (6 bases). The sample consisted of peripheral blood. The receptor was isolated from a human donor in a cohort sampled during active COVID-19. CDR3 sequence (DNA): TGTGCCAGCAGCCAAGTTCTGCAGGGGAACTATGGCTACACCTTC. Protein: CASSQVLQGNYGYTF.